The 4 T cell receptor beta chains listed next were all sequenced from one sample in a study of T cell responses to AZD1222 COVID-19 vaccine. This table comes from immunoSEQ multiplex PCR, and its TCRdb copy is limited to in-frame clones, with some not included. The sample records about 110,000 clones, roughly 88% being singletons. Sequences were derived from peripheral blood, sampled on day 0 of AZD1222 vaccination. Receptors originate from an adult in good health.

This chain joins TRBV27 and TRBJ2-5; 8 positions agree with TRBD2. Germline values: CDR1 MNHEY, CDR2 SMNVEV (reference sequence). This CDR3 is built from 14 residues. Unmatched junction bases numbered 10, after V lost 8 bases and J lost 5 bases. The CDR3 protein is CASRSGGAGETQYF. The CDR3 DNA reads TGTGCCAGCCGGAGCGGGGGCGCAGGGGAGACCCAGTACTTC.

The CDR3, as DNA: TGTGCCAGCAGTCCCTTAGCATTCTACGAGCAGTACTTC. Translating it yields CASSPLAFYEQYF. The chain is built from TRBV28 and TRBJ2-7; no definite D call. Trimming took 5 bases from V and 3 from J, leaving 11 bases between them. This CDR3 comprises 13 residues. Germline lookup yields CDR1 MDHEN and CDR2 SYDVKM.

The V call is TRBV6-2 or TRBV6-3, the J call TRBJ2-2; D gene unclear. This CDR3 region has 14 residues. In germline, CDR1 is MNHEY, CDR2 SVGEGT. The V and J ends lost 4 bases and 6 bases respectively, with 12 bases between them. The CDR3 region has the DNA TGTGCCAGCAGTTCTCTAAAGGGTTCCGGGGAGCTGTTTTTT. It codes for CASSSLKGSGELFF.

The gene calls are TRBV5-6 and TRBJ1-2, with D possibly TRBD1 on 6 matching bases. This CDR3 has 13 residues. Germline loops: CDR1 SGHDT, CDR2 YYEEEE. V lost 4 bases and J lost 4, with 11 bases in between. This CDR3 is CASSPMTGYGYTF. In DNA, the CDR3 is TGTGCCAGCAGCCCTATGACAGGCTATGGCTACACCTTC.